The 25 T cell receptor beta chains presented below share a single source sample, sequenced in a study of siplizumab effects on memory and regulatory T cells. The table came from immunoSEQ multiplex PCR; TCRdb's copy has only in-frame clones and leaves some out. The table records roughly 100,000 clones, more than 85% of them present only once. The material sequenced was CD4+ T cells sorted from blood. Receptor source: a human donor in good health.

J is TRBJ2-2 and V is TRBV19, with 10 bases fitting TRBD2. Germline trimming cut 5 bases from V and 4 bases from J; bases unmatched to any gene: 10. The germline gives CDR1 LNHDA, CDR2 SQIVND (reference sequence). This CDR3 has 17 residues. The CDR3 reads CASSPQAGGLGTGELFF. Here the CDR3 DNA reads TGTGCCAGTAGTCCGCAAGCGGGGGGGCTCGGCACCGGGGAGCTGTTTTTT.

The chain has TRBV6-4 and TRBJ2-7, with TRBD2 matching 13 bases. The CDR3 covers 15 residues. Germline trimming cut 4 bases from V and 2 bases from J; bases unmatched to any gene: 2. CDR1 and CDR2 (germline): MRHNA, SNTAGT. In DNA form, the CDR3 reads TGTGCCAGCAGTGTAGGGACTAGCGGGACCTACGAGCAGTACTTC. Its translation is CASSVGTSGTYEQYF.

The chain joins TRBV5-1 to TRBJ2-2; 7 nucleotides match TRBD1. The V and J ends lost 5 bases and 6 bases, in that order; junction bases with no gene match: 4. Germline CDR1 and CDR2: SGHRS and YFSETQ. The CDR3 spans 13 residues. The CDR3 loop reads CASSIQGPGELFF. The CDR3 nucleotides are TGCGCCAGCAGTATACAGGGGCCCGGGGAGCTGTTTTTT.

The V and J genes are TRBV6-6 and TRBJ2-3; tentative D call: TRBD2 (6 bases). The germline V and J ends were trimmed by 2 bases and 4 bases, with 10 bases remaining between them. This CDR3 is built from 14 residues. Germline V lookup: CDR1 MNHNY, CDR2 SVGAGI (reference sequence). The CDR3 loop reads CASSYGGPSDTQYF. CDR3 nucleotides: TGTGCCAGCAGTTACGGAGGGCCCTCAGATACGCAGTATTTT.

This sequence joins TRBV18 and TRBJ2-7; possible D gene TRBD2, 6 bases. Germline V gene lookup returns CDR1 KGHSH and CDR2 LQKENI. This CDR3 is built from 17 residues. V was trimmed by 4 bases and J by 7 bases, leaving 26 bases between them. This CDR3 is CASSLGAPGLASEEQYF. As DNA, the CDR3 is TGTGCCAGCTCACTAGGGGCACCGGGACTCGCATCGGAAGAGCAGTACTTC.

V and J are TRBV10-3 and TRBJ2-1; the D gene could be TRBD1 or TRBD2 (5 bases each). The CDR3 is 13 residues long. With 10 bases removed from V and 4 bases from J, the gap between germline ends came to 14 bases. The germline V gene encodes CDR1 ENHRY and CDR2 SYGVKD. The CDR3 spells CASRGPDYNEQFF. CDR3 DNA: TGTGCCAGCCGGGGCCCCGATTACAATGAGCAGTTCTTC.

Comments on this clone: The junction departs from germline at one end; a sequencing error may be responsible. The rearrangement joins TRBV7-9 to TRBJ2-1, with unresolved D. Per germline, CDR1 SEHNR and CDR2 FQNEAQ (reference sequence). This CDR3 has 12 residues. The CDR3 loop is CASSLKDLQSIF. CDR3 nucleotides: TGTGCCAGCAGCTTAAAGGATTTACAGTCGATCTTC. Together with reference TRBV7-9 and TRBJ2-1, the CDR3 gives the full variable domain: DTGVSQNPRHKITKRGQNVTFRCDPISEHNRLYWYRQTLGQGPEFLTYFQNEAQLEKSRLLSDRFSAERPKGSFSTLEIQRTEQGDSAMYLCASSLKDLQSIFGPGTRLTVL.

The V gene is TRBV5-1, the J gene TRBJ2-2; D is possibly TRBD1 (6 bases). The CDR3 length is 14 residues. Germline CDR1 reads SGHRS; CDR2 reads YFSETQ. V lost 5 bases to trimming and J lost 1 base, with 9 bases between them. This chain's CDR3 is CASSSGQNTGELFF. The DNA of the CDR3 is TGCGCCAGCAGTTCGGGACAGAACACCGGGGAGCTGTTTTTT.

This clone appeared once. The V gene is TRBV5-1, the J gene TRBJ1-3; D is unclear. From germline, CDR1 is SGHRS and CDR2 YFSETQ. The CDR3 is 14 amino acids. V was clipped by 3 bases and J by 0 bases, with 7 bases between them. DNA for the CDR3: TGCGCCAGCAGCTACGACATCTCTGGAAACACCATATATTTT. Amino acid sequence: CASSYDISGNTIYF. The variable domain in full, with the rest retrieved from reference TRBV5-1 and TRBJ1-3, is KAGVTQTPRYLIKTRGQQVTLSCSPISGHRSVSWYQQTPGQGLQFLFEYFSETQRNKGNFPGRFSGRQFSNSRSEMNVSTLELGDSALYLCASSYDISGNTIYFGEGSWLTVV.

The chain recombines TRBV11-3 with TRBJ2-1; D gene ambiguous. V was clipped by 3 bases and J by 6 bases, with 9 bases between them. The germline V gene encodes CDR1 SGHNT and CDR2 YENEEA. CDR3 length: 13 residues. The CDR3 loop reads CASSFEKGNEQFF. CDR3 in DNA: TGTGCCAGCAGCTTCGAGAAGGGCAATGAGCAGTTCTTC.

The chain couples TRBV30 to TRBJ1-5; D may be TRBD1 (6 bases). The CDR3 sequence is 16 residues long. V gave up 3 bases and J gave up 1 base, with 16 bases separating them. Germline assignment: CDR1 GTSNPN and CDR2 SVGIG (reference sequence). CDR3 DNA: TGTGCCTGGAGCCTAAAGGGGGGGCTGAGCAATCAGCCCCAGCATTTT. It codes for CAWSLKGGLSNQPQHF. The complete variable domain, with remaining parts taken from reference TRBV30 and TRBJ1-5, reads SQTIHQWPATLVQPVGSPLSLECTVEGTSNPNLYWYRQAAGRGLQLLFYSVGIGQISSEVPQNLSASRPQDRQFILSSKKLLLSDSGFYLCAWSLKGGLSNQPQHFGDGTRLSIL.

V usage is TRBV7-2 and J usage is TRBJ2-7; D may be TRBD1 (6 bases). CDR3 length: 15 amino acids. V was shortened by 3 bases and J by 2 bases, with 14 bases between the two germline ends. CDR1 is SGHTA and CDR2 is FQGNSA in the germline V gene. The CDR3 here is CASSLEARGTYEQYF. CDR3 coding DNA: TGTGCCAGCAGCTTGGAAGCCAGGGGCACCTACGAGCAGTACTTC. Complete variable domain (other parts from reference TRBV7-2 and TRBJ2-7): GAGVSQSPSNKVTEKGKDVELRCDPISGHTALYWYRQSLGQGLEFLIYFQGNSAPDKSGLPSDRFSAERTGGSVSTLTIQRTQQEDSAVYLCASSLEARGTYEQYFGPGTRLTVT.

The chain joins TRBV7-2 to TRBJ2-1; maybe TRBD1 (6 bases). Germline CDR1 is SGHTA and CDR2 is FQGNSA. V lost 5 bases and J lost 4, with 21 bases in between. This CDR3 spans 17 amino acids. CDR3 loop: CASSTQGAGRPYNEQFF. Here the CDR3 DNA reads TGTGCCAGCAGCACACAGGGAGCAGGCAGGCCTTACAATGAGCAGTTCTTC.

V and J are TRBV5-4 and TRBJ1-2, with D possibly TRBD1 on 5 matching bases. The germline V gene encodes CDR1 SGHNT and CDR2 YYREEE (reference sequence). CDR3 size: 12 residues. The V and J ends lost 5 bases and 5 bases respectively, with 10 bases between them. The CDR3 bases are TGTGCCAGCAGTTATCAGGGTTATGGCTACACCTTC. This gives the protein CASSYQGYGYTF.

V is TRBV5-1 and J is TRBJ2-1; D is possibly TRBD2 (6 bases). The CDR3 is made up of 15 amino acids. The V gene's germline CDR1 is SGHRS and CDR2 YFSETQ. V was clipped by 1 base and J by 5 bases, with 13 bases between them. For the CDR3, the DNA is TGCGCCAGCAGCTTGATAGTGTCGGGGGACAATGAGCAGTTCTTC. Protein sequence: CASSLIVSGDNEQFF.

The V call is TRBV6-1, the J call TRBJ1-5; D is ambiguous. This CDR3 is 12 amino acids long. V was clipped by 6 bases and J by 0 bases, with 3 bases between them. The germline V gene encodes CDR1 MNHNS and CDR2 SASEGT. CDR3 loop: CASRLSNQPQHF. CDR3 DNA: TGTGCCAGCAGGCTTAGCAATCAGCCCCAGCATTTT.

This rearrangement joins TRBV4-2 to TRBJ1-2; perhaps TRBD1 as D (6 bases). The V gene lost 5 bases and the J gene lost 7 bases, with 17 bases spanning the gap. Per the germline V gene, CDR1 is LGHNA and CDR2 is YNFKEQ. CDR3 length equals 14 residues. CDR3 in amino acids: CASSLGQRISGYTF. CDR3 bases: TGTGCCAGCAGCTTAGGACAGAGGATATCTGGCTACACCTTC.

As for this clone: Its ends do not fully match the called genes, so a read error is possible. The gene calls are TRBV6-6 and TRBJ2-7; no definite D call. CDR3 length equals 8 residues. Germline CDR1 MNHNY, CDR2 SVGAGI (reference sequence). The CDR3 sequence is CASRRCSF. The CDR3, as DNA: TGTGCCAGCAGACGGTGCTCCTTC.

V usage is TRBV7-8 and J usage is TRBJ1-2, with 8 bases identical to TRBD1. From germline, CDR1 is SGHVS and CDR2 FQNEAQ. This CDR3 is built from 14 residues. J was trimmed by 2 bases and V by 5 bases; bases with no gene match: 4. This CDR3 is CASSVTGGNYGYTF. The CDR3, as DNA: TGTGCCAGCAGCGTCACAGGGGGGAACTATGGCTACACCTTC.

The V gene is TRBV11-2, the J gene TRBJ2-7; TRBD1 agrees at 7 bases. Germline V gives CDR1 SGHAT, CDR2 FQNNGV. There are 15 residues in the CDR3. Germline trimming cut 6 bases from V and 2 bases from J; bases unmatched to any gene: 10. In DNA form, the CDR3 reads TGTGCCAGCAGTCAACCCCAACAGGGGACCTACGAGCAGTACTTC. Translation gives CASSQPQQGTYEQYF.

This clone has only one observation. The chain joins TRBV4-1 to TRBJ1-1; D not resolved. CDR1 MGHRA and CDR2 YSYEKL come from the germline V gene. V was clipped by 1 base and J by 6 bases, with 12 bases between them. The CDR3 covers 14 residues. CDR3 amino acids: CASSQGSGSAEAFF. CDR3 DNA sequence: TGCGCCAGCAGCCAAGGATCAGGTAGTGCTGAAGCTTTCTTT.

The chain uses TRBV14 and TRBJ2-7; D may be TRBD1 (5 bases). CDR1 is SGHDN, CDR2 FVKESK, per germline. CDR3 length equals 15 residues. V lost 0 bases, J lost 1 base, and 10 bases lay in between. In DNA form, the CDR3 reads TGTGCCAGCAGCCAAGAGGGCCGACAGTCCTACGAGCAGTACTTC. Protein sequence: CASSQEGRQSYEQYF.

V is TRBV6-5 and J is TRBJ2-7; D is undetermined. This CDR3 spans 15 amino acids. Per the germline V gene, CDR1 is MNHEY and CDR2 is SVGAGI. V was clipped by 0 bases and J by 2 bases, with 11 bases between them. The CDR3 spells CASSYSISFPYEQYF. Here the CDR3 DNA reads TGTGCCAGCAGTTACTCGATTTCCTTTCCCTACGAGCAGTACTTC.

The rearrangement uses TRBV18 and TRBJ1-4; no definite D call. V dropped 4 bases and J dropped 2 bases, with 8 bases sitting between them. The CDR3 extends over 14 amino acids. The germline gives CDR1 KGHSH, CDR2 LQKENI. The CDR3 DNA sequence: TGTGCCAGCTCACTGCGTAGTACTAATGAAAAACTGTTTTTT. This encodes CASSLRSTNEKLFF.

The gene calls are TRBV5-8 and TRBJ1-2; no clear D. V gave up 1 base and J gave up 8 bases, with 15 bases separating them. CDR1 SGHTS and CDR2 YDEGEE come from the germline V gene. The length of the CDR3 is 14 residues. The CDR3, as DNA: TGTGCCAGCAGCTTGATTGATGGAACTCTAGGCTACACCTTC. Translating gives CASSLIDGTLGYTF.